These T cell receptor beta chains were read from a single sample in a study of OX40 agonist ivuxolimab in advanced cancers. Using immunoSEQ multiplex PCR, the repertoire was profiled, and TCRdb retains in-frame clones only, with some absent. In the table there are roughly 66,000 clones, approximately 90% of which are singletons. Source: CD4+ or CD8+ T cells sorted from blood, taken in a trial of the OX40 agonist ivuxolimab. These receptors were collected from an adult with an advanced solid tumor such as melanoma, head and neck, liver or kidney cancer. Both conserved end residues are part of each CDR3. Fields, in order: D gene, clone size, V gene, J gene, CDR3 protein, CDR3 DNA. A D gene is named only where the DNA matches it firmly. Some rows mark clone size as missing; the rest say once, few, many or name a class of expanded clone.

d_gene: TRBD2; abundance: NA; v_gene: TRBV28; j_gene: TRBJ2-3; CDR3aa: CASRHRTSGRNTDTQYF; CDR3nt: TGTGCCAGCAGGCATCGGACTAGCGGGAGGAACACAGATACGCAGTATTTT
d_gene: TRBD1; abundance: few; v_gene: TRBV5-6; j_gene: TRBJ1-5; CDR3aa: CASSGTGGQPQHF; CDR3nt: TGTGCCAGCTCCGGGACAGGGGGGCAGCCCCAGCATTTT
d_gene: NA; abundance: NA; v_gene: TRBV5-1; j_gene: TRBJ2-3; CDR3aa: CASSRTSSTDTQYF; CDR3nt: TGCGCCAGCAGTAGGACGAGTAGCACAGATACGCAGTATTTT
d_gene: TRBD1; abundance: once; v_gene: TRBV18; j_gene: TRBJ1-5; CDR3aa: CASSTGQGSNQPQHF; CDR3nt: TGTGCCAGCTCAACAGGACAGGGTAGCAATCAGCCCCAGCATTTT
d_gene: TRBD1; abundance: NA; v_gene: TRBV6-5; j_gene: TRBJ2-7; CDR3aa: CASSWSRDRVHEQYF; CDR3nt: TGTGCCAGCAGTTGGTCCCGGGACAGGGTCCACGAGCAGTACTTC
d_gene: TRBD1; abundance: NA; v_gene: TRBV7-8; j_gene: TRBJ2-6; CDR3aa: CASSQGAAGANVLTF; CDR3nt: TGTGCCAGCAGCCAGGGGGCGGCTGGGGCCAACGTCCTGACTTTC
d_gene: TRBD1; abundance: NA; v_gene: TRBV11-3; j_gene: TRBJ2-7; CDR3aa: CASSLEGQGLDEQYF; CDR3nt: TGTGCCAGCAGCTTAGAAGGACAGGGTCTAGACGAGCAGTACTTC
d_gene: NA; abundance: NA; v_gene: TRBV2; j_gene: TRBJ2-3; CDR3aa: CASSENHPRKYF; CDR3nt: TGTGCCAGCAGTGAGAACCATCCACGCAAGTATTTT
d_gene: NA; abundance: NA; v_gene: TRBV7-9; j_gene: TRBJ2-7; CDR3aa: CASSLGGWYEQYF; CDR3nt: TGTGCCAGCAGCTTAGGGGGGTGGTACGAGCAGTACTTC
d_gene: TRBD2; abundance: NA; v_gene: TRBV9; j_gene: TRBJ2-7; CDR3aa: CASSVGYGTTTDEQYF; CDR3nt: TGTGCCAGCAGCGTAGGTTATGGGACTACCACCGACGAGCAGTACTTC
d_gene: TRBD1; abundance: NA; v_gene: TRBV6-5; j_gene: TRBJ1-2; CDR3aa: CASSLLRDSYGYTF; CDR3nt: TGTGCCAGCAGTTTGTTAAGGGACAGCTATGGCTACACCTTC
d_gene: TRBD2; abundance: NA; v_gene: TRBV5-1; j_gene: TRBJ2-7; CDR3aa: CASSSRLAGGSPQYF; CDR3nt: TGCGCCAGCAGCTCCCGACTAGCGGGAGGGTCTCCGCAGTACTTC
d_gene: NA; abundance: NA; v_gene: TRBV6-5; j_gene: TRBJ1-1; CDR3aa: CASSYSNRGNTEAFF; CDR3nt: TGTGCCAGCAGTTACTCGAATCGGGGTAACACTGAAGCTTTCTTT
d_gene: NA; abundance: NA; v_gene: TRBV30; j_gene: TRBJ2-5; CDR3aa: CAELMDETQYF; CDR3nt: TGTGCCGAGCTGATGGATGAGACCCAGTACTTC
d_gene: TRBD1; abundance: NA; v_gene: TRBV14; j_gene: TRBJ1-6; CDR3aa: CASSPDRTYNSPLHF; CDR3nt: TGTGCCAGCAGCCCGGACAGGACCTATAATTCACCCCTCCACTTT
d_gene: NA; abundance: NA; v_gene: TRBV5-6; j_gene: TRBJ2-1; CDR3aa: CASSLLGTRTYNEQFF; CDR3nt: TGTGCCAGCAGCTTGTTGGGGACGAGAACCTACAATGAGCAGTTCTTC
d_gene: NA; abundance: NA; v_gene: TRBV4-1; j_gene: TRBJ1-2; CDR3aa: CASSQEERSYGYTF; CDR3nt: TGCGCCAGCAGCCAAGAGGAACGGAGCTATGGCTACACCTTC
d_gene: NA; abundance: NA; v_gene: TRBV30; j_gene: TRBJ1-1; CDR3aa: CAWARTDSTEAFF; CDR3nt: TGTGCCTGGGCCCGGACAGATAGCACTGAGGCTTTCTTT
d_gene: NA; abundance: NA; v_gene: TRBV4-3; j_gene: TRBJ1-4; CDR3aa: CASSLQTLKGGEKLFF; CDR3nt: TGCGCCAGCAGCCTCCAGACCCTTAAGGGAGGGGAAAAACTGTTTTTT
d_gene: NA; abundance: NA; v_gene: TRBV2; j_gene: TRBJ2-7; CDR3aa: CASTGQSYEQYF; CDR3nt: TGTGCCAGCACTGGACAGAGCTACGAGCAGTACTTC
d_gene: NA; abundance: NA; v_gene: TRBV23-1; j_gene: TRBJ2-2; CDR3aa: CASSQRSRDRRKGPTGELFF; CDR3nt: TGCGCCAGCAGTCAACGCTCCCGAGACCGACGGAAGGGCCCTACCGGGGAGCTGTTTTTT
d_gene: TRBD2; abundance: NA; v_gene: TRBV2; j_gene: TRBJ2-7; CDR3aa: CASSGGLAGVYEQYF; CDR3nt: TGTGCCAGCAGTGGTGGACTAGCGGGAGTCTACGAGCAGTACTTC
d_gene: NA; abundance: NA; v_gene: TRBV6-5; j_gene: TRBJ2-3; CDR3aa: CASSYKGPSTDTQYF; CDR3nt: TGTGCCAGCAGTTACAAGGGTCCTAGCACAGATACGCAGTATTTT
d_gene: TRBD1; abundance: once; v_gene: TRBV7-9; j_gene: TRBJ1-6; CDR3aa: CASRGDRANSPLHF; CDR3nt: TGTGCCAGCAGGGGGGACAGGGCTAATTCACCCCTCCACTTT
d_gene: NA; abundance: few; v_gene: TRBV16; j_gene: TRBJ2-7; CDR3aa: CASSQYVYEQYF; CDR3nt: TGTGCCAGCAGCCAATATGTCTACGAGCAGTACTTC
d_gene: TRBD1; abundance: NA; v_gene: TRBV19; j_gene: TRBJ1-5; CDR3aa: CASTEQGARRNQPQHF; CDR3nt: TGTGCCAGTACCGAACAGGGGGCGCGCAGAAATCAGCCCCAGCATTTT
d_gene: TRBD1; abundance: NA; v_gene: TRBV19; j_gene: TRBJ1-1; CDR3aa: CASRRGREGEAFF; CDR3nt: TGTGCCAGTAGAAGGGGGCGGGAGGGTGAAGCTTTCTTT
d_gene: TRBD1; abundance: NA; v_gene: TRBV7-9; j_gene: TRBJ2-7; CDR3aa: CASSSIRDRGRTDEQYF; CDR3nt: TGTGCCAGCAGCTCGATCCGGGACAGGGGGCGAACGGACGAGCAGTACTTC
d_gene: NA; abundance: NA; v_gene: TRBV6-5; j_gene: TRBJ2-1; CDR3aa: CASSYSRGAKINEQFF; CDR3nt: TGTGCCAGCAGTTACTCGAGGGGGGCGAAGATCAATGAGCAGTTCTTC
d_gene: NA; abundance: NA; v_gene: TRBV25-1; j_gene: TRBJ1-6; CDR3aa: CASSERQAYNSPLHF; CDR3nt: TGTGCCAGCAGTGAGAGACAGGCCTATAATTCACCCCTCCACTTT
d_gene: TRBD1; abundance: NA; v_gene: TRBV6-5; j_gene: TRBJ2-5; CDR3aa: CASSRGQFQETQYF; CDR3nt: TGTGCCAGCAGTCGGGGACAGTTCCAAGAGACCCAGTACTTC
d_gene: NA; abundance: NA; v_gene: TRBV18; j_gene: TRBJ1-1; CDR3aa: CASSPRTGGNTEAFF; CDR3nt: TGTGCCAGCTCACCTAGAACTGGGGGGAACACTGAAGCTTTCTTT
d_gene: NA; abundance: NA; v_gene: TRBV4-3; j_gene: TRBJ1-4; CDR3aa: CASSQDPPGSATNEKLFF; CDR3nt: TGCGCCAGCAGCCAAGATCCTCCGGGAAGTGCAACTAATGAAAAACTGTTTTTT
d_gene: NA; abundance: NA; v_gene: TRBV4-3; j_gene: TRBJ2-2; CDR3aa: CASSQDMDRRTGELFF; CDR3nt: TGCGCCAGCAGCCAAGATATGGATAGACGCACCGGGGAGCTGTTTTTT
d_gene: NA; abundance: few; v_gene: TRBV2; j_gene: TRBJ2-2; CDR3aa: CASGVSSMAGELFF; CDR3nt: TGTGCCAGCGGGGTTTCTAGCATGGCCGGGGAGCTGTTTTTT
d_gene: TRBD1; abundance: NA; v_gene: TRBV2; j_gene: TRBJ1-1; CDR3aa: CASSGQGAVRAFF; CDR3nt: TGTGCCAGCAGCGGACAGGGGGCGGTTAGGGCTTTCTTT
d_gene: NA; abundance: NA; v_gene: TRBV7-8; j_gene: TRBJ2-3; CDR3aa: CASSLVTPTDTQYF; CDR3nt: TGTGCCAGCAGCTTAGTTACTCCCACAGATACGCAGTATTTT
d_gene: NA; abundance: NA; v_gene: TRBV5-1; j_gene: TRBJ2-2; CDR3aa: CASSPPGGELFF; CDR3nt: TGCGCCAGCAGCCCCCCCGGCGGGGAGCTGTTTTTT
d_gene: NA; abundance: NA; v_gene: TRBV15; j_gene: TRBJ2-1; CDR3aa: CATSGWGAGSSYNEQFF; CDR3nt: TGTGCCACCAGCGGTTGGGGGGCCGGAAGCTCCTACAATGAGCAGTTCTTC
d_gene: TRBD1; abundance: NA; v_gene: TRBV7-6; j_gene: TRBJ1-5; CDR3aa: CASSGTGGEAQHF; CDR3nt: TGTGCCAGCAGTGGGACAGGGGGCGAGGCCCAGCATTTT
d_gene: NA; abundance: NA; v_gene: TRBV7-6; j_gene: TRBJ2-3; CDR3aa: CASSLGSVVDTQYF; CDR3nt: TGTGCCAGCAGCTTAGGGTCAGTTGTGGATACGCAGTATTTT
d_gene: NA; abundance: NA; v_gene: TRBV30; j_gene: TRBJ1-3; CDR3aa: CAWSRSSGNTIYF; CDR3nt: TGTGCCTGGAGTAGGAGCTCTGGAAACACCATATATTTT
d_gene: TRBD1; abundance: NA; v_gene: TRBV19; j_gene: TRBJ2-1; CDR3aa: CASSSILGQGSNEQFF; CDR3nt: TGTGCCAGTAGCAGTATATTAGGACAGGGGTCCAATGAGCAGTTCTTC
d_gene: TRBD2; abundance: NA; v_gene: TRBV11-2; j_gene: TRBJ2-2; CDR3aa: CASSLGPAGGPIGELFF; CDR3nt: TGTGCCAGCAGCTTAGGGCCAGCGGGGGGGCCTATCGGGGAGCTGTTTTTT
d_gene: NA; abundance: NA; v_gene: TRBV7-7; j_gene: TRBJ2-1; CDR3aa: CASSLQTRDAEQFF; CDR3nt: TGTGCCAGCAGCTTACAAACCCGGGACGCTGAGCAGTTCTTC
d_gene: TRBD1; abundance: NA; v_gene: TRBV19; j_gene: TRBJ1-2; CDR3aa: CASSPRQGAVYGGYTF; CDR3nt: TGTGCCAGTAGCCCGCGACAGGGGGCAGTATATGGTGGCTACACCTTC
d_gene: NA; abundance: once; v_gene: TRBV9; j_gene: TRBJ2-7; CDR3aa: CASSVDALGEQYF; CDR3nt: TGTGCCAGCAGCGTGGACGCCTTGGGCGAGCAGTACTTC
d_gene: TRBD2; abundance: NA; v_gene: TRBV5-6; j_gene: TRBJ2-1; CDR3aa: CASTLTSGGHNEQFF; CDR3nt: TGTGCCAGCACTCTGACTAGCGGAGGACACAATGAGCAGTTCTTC
d_gene: NA; abundance: NA; v_gene: TRBV5-6; j_gene: TRBJ2-5; CDR3aa: CASSLVTGQETQYF; CDR3nt: TGTGCCAGCAGCTTGGTTACAGGCCAAGAGACCCAGTACTTC
d_gene: TRBD1; abundance: NA; v_gene: TRBV19; j_gene: TRBJ2-7; CDR3aa: CASSIGGTGAGEQYF; CDR3nt: TGTGCCAGTAGTATTGGGGGGACAGGGGCTGGCGAGCAGTACTTC
d_gene: TRBD2; abundance: NA; v_gene: TRBV6-5; j_gene: TRBJ2-7; CDR3aa: CASTETGGSSYEQYF; CDR3nt: TGTGCCAGCACTGAGACGGGCGGGAGCTCCTACGAGCAGTACTTC
d_gene: TRBD1; abundance: NA; v_gene: TRBV6-6; j_gene: TRBJ1-2; CDR3aa: CASMPSLDRDGYTF; CDR3nt: TGTGCCAGCATGCCCTCGCTGGACAGGGATGGCTACACCTTC
d_gene: NA; abundance: NA; v_gene: TRBV6-1; j_gene: TRBJ1-4; CDR3aa: CASSESGEVYEKLFF; CDR3nt: TGTGCCAGCAGTGAAAGCGGGGAGGTTTATGAAAAACTGTTTTTT